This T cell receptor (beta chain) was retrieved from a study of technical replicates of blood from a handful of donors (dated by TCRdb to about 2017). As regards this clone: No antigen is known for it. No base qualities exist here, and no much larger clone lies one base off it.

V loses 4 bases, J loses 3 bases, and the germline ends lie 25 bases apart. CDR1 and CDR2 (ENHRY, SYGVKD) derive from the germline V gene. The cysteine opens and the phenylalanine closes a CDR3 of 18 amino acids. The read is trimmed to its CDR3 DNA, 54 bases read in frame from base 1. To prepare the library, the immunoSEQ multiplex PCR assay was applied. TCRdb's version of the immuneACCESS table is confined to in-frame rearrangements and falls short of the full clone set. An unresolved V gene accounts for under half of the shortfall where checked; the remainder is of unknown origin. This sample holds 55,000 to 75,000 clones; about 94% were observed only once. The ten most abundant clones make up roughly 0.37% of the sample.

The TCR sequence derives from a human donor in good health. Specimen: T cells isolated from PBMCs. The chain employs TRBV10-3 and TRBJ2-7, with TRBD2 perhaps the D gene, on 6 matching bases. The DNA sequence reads TGTGCCATCAGTGCGAAACTCCTTTCGGGAGAGCAGGGCTACGAGCAGTACTTC. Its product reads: CAISAKLLSGEQGYEQYF.